The 3 T cell receptor beta chains given below trace back to one sample, sequenced in a study of T cell responses to AZD1222 COVID-19 vaccine. Profiled with immunoSEQ multiplex PCR; TCRdb holds only in-frame clones, not every one. The table lists 140,000 or so clones, 80% to 90% of them singletons. Sequencing was performed on peripheral blood, taken on day 0 of AZD1222 vaccination. The origin of the receptors is an adult in good health.

The chain couples TRBV4-2 to TRBJ1-1; possibly TRBD1 for D (5 bases). Germline V gives CDR1 LGHNA, CDR2 YNFKEQ. This CDR3 has 12 residues. V lost 5 bases, J lost 5 bases, and 9 bases lay in between. CDR3 sequence reads: CASSRKGTEAFF. CDR3 nucleotides: TGTGCCAGCAGCAGGAAGGGGACTGAAGCTTTCTTT.

The chain combines TRBV28 with TRBJ1-2, with TRBD1 identical over 7 bases. The CDR3 is 15 amino acids. In germline, CDR1 is MDHEN, CDR2 SYDVKM. J was trimmed by 0 bases and V by 5 bases; bases with no gene match: 6. CDR3 coding DNA: TGTGCCAGCAGTGATCGGGACAGAGCTAACTATGGCTACACCTTC. Amino acid sequence: CASSDRDRANYGYTF.

The chain carries TRBV7-2 and TRBJ2-2, with D possibly being TRBD2 (6 bases). With 6 bases removed from V and 8 bases from J, the gap between germline ends came to 22 bases. Germline lookup yields CDR1 SGHTA and CDR2 FQGNSA. This CDR3 has 16 residues. CDR3 protein: CASSPLGGSPAGELFF. CDR3 sequence (DNA): TGTGCCAGCAGTCCACTGGGGGGATCCCCCGCTGGGGAGCTGTTTTTT.